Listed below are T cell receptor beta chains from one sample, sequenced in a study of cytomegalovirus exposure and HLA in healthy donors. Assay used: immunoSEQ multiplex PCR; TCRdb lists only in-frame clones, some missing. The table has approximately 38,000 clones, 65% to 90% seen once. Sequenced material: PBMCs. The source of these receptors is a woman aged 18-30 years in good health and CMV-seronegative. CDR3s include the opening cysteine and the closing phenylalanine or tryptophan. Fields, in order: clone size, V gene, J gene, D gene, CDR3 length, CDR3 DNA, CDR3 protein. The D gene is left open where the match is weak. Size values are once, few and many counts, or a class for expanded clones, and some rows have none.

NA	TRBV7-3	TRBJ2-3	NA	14	TGTGCCAGCAGCAAATATAGCGGCACAGATACGCAGTATTTT	CASSKYSGTDTQYF
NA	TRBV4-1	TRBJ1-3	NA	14	TGCGCCAGCAGCCAAGGCTTAGTGGGAAACACCATATATTTT	CASSQGLVGNTIYF
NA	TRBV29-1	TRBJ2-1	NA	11	TGCAGCGTTGTGGAGAGGAATGAGCAGTTCTTC	CSVVERNEQFF
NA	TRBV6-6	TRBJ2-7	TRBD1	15	TGTGCCAGCAGTTCCACTCCGGGACAGACATACGAGCAGTACTTC	CASSSTPGQTYEQYF
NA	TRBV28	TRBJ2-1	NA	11	TGTGCCAGCAGTTTAGGAGCGGAGCAGTTCTTC	CASSLGAEQFF
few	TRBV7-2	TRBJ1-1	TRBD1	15	TGTGCCAGCAGCCCGTGGGACAGGGTAGAAACTGAAGCTTTCTTT	CASSPWDRVETEAFF
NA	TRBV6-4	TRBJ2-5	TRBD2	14	TGTGCCAGCAGTGAAGCGGGGGGGCAAGAGACCCAGTACTTC	CASSEAGGQETQYF
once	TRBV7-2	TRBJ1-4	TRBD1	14	TGTGCCAGCAGCGACCGGGACAGGTGGGGGAAACTGTTTTTT	CASSDRDRWGKLFF
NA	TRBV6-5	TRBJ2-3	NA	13	TGTGCCAGCAGTTACTCTGCGGGCAGTGCGCAGTATTTT	CASSYSAGSAQYF
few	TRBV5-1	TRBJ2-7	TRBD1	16	TGCGCCAGCAGCTTGGCCCCGACAGGGGGGCCCTACGAGCAGTACTTC	CASSLAPTGGPYEQYF
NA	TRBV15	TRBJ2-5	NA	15	TGTGCCACCAGCAGAGAGGACAGCGTCCAAGAGACCCAGTACTTC	CATSREDSVQETQYF
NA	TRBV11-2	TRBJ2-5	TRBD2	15	TGTGCCAGCAGCTTAGGCGGGGGGCTGGGAGAGACCCAGTACTTC	CASSLGGGLGETQYF
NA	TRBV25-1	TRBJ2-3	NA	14	TGTGCCAGCATACCGACTGGGAGCACAGATACGCAGTATTTT	CASIPTGSTDTQYF
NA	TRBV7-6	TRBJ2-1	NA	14	TGTGCCAGCAGCTTACCCGAGCGATACAATGAGCAGTTCTTC	CASSLPERYNEQFF
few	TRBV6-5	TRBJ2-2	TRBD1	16	TGTGCCAGCAGTTGGACAGGTCAATTTCCCACCGGGGAGCTGTTTTTT	CASSWTGQFPTGELFF
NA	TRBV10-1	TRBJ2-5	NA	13	TGCGCCAGCAGTCCTACAGGAGAGGCGGCCCAGTACTTC	CASSPTGEAAQYF
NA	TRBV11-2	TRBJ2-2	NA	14	TGTGCCAGCAGCTTTTACAGCAACACCGGGGAGCTGTTTTTT	CASSFYSNTGELFF
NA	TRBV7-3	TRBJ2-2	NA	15	TGTGCCAGCAGCTTAGGCAGGGCGGACACCGGGGAGCTGTTTTTT	CASSLGRADTGELFF
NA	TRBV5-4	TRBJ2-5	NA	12	TGTGCCAGCAGCCTTCTGGCAGAGACCCAGTACTTC	CASSLLAETQYF
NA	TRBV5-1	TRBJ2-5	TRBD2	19	TGCGCCAGCAGCTTGGTAGGACTAGCGGGAGCCGGGGACCAAGAGACCCAGTACTTC	CASSLVGLAGAGDQETQYF
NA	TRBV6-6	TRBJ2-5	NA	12	TGTGCCACCGGAGGGGGCGGGGAGACCCAGTACTTC	CATGGGGETQYF
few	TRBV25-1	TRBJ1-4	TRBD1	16	TGTGCCAGCAGTACCTCCGACAGGGCAACTAATGAAAAACTGTTTTTT	CASSTSDRATNEKLFF
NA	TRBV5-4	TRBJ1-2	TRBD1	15	TGTGCCAGCAGCCCACAGGGGGTATTCGACTATGGCTACACCTTC	CASSPQGVFDYGYTF
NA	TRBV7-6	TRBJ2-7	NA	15	TGTGCCAGCAGACCCCTATGGGGCATCTCCTACGAGCAGTACTTC	CASRPLWGISYEQYF
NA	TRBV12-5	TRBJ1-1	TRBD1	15	TGTGCTAGTGGCTTAAACGCCGGGACAGGGCGAGGAGCTTTCTTT	CASGLNAGTGRGAFF
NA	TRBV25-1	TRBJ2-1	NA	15	TGTGCCAGCAGTGTGTTCGAGAGCTCCTACAATGAGCAGTTCTTC	CASSVFESSYNEQFF
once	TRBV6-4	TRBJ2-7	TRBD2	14	TGTGCCAGCAGTGAAACTAGCGATGCCTACGAGCAGTACTTC	CASSETSDAYEQYF
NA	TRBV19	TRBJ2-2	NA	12	TGTGCCAGTAGTGGAGGGGCCGGGGAGCTGTTTTTT	CASSGGAGELFF
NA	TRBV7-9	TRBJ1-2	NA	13	TGTGCCAGCTTGCCTCAGGGAACCTATGGCTACACCTTC	CASLPQGTYGYTF
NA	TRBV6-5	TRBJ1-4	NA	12	TGTGCCAGCAGCTCCAGGGGCGAAAAACTGTTTTTT	CASSSRGEKLFF
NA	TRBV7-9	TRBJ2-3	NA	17	TGTGCCAGCAGCTTACCCTCGGCAGCGACCCTCACAGATACGCAGTATTTT	CASSLPSAATLTDTQYF
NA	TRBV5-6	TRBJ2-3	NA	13	TGTGCCAGCAGTACAGTGATCACAGATACGCAGTATTTT	CASSTVITDTQYF
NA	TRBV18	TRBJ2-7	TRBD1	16	TGTGCCAGCTCACCATCCGGGACAGGGAACTCCTACGAGCAGTACTTC	CASSPSGTGNSYEQYF
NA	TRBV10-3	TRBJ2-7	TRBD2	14	TGTGCCATCAAAAGAGATCCGGGGAGGGTCGAGCAGTACTTC	CAIKRDPGRVEQYF
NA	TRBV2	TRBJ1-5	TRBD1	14	TGTGCCAGCAGGGAGCAGGGGGTCGTTCAGCCCCAGAATTTT	CASREQGVVQPQNF
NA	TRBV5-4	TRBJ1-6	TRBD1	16	TGTGCCAGCGATGACCGGGACAGGGAGGCAAGTTCACCCCTCCACTTT	CASDDRDREASSPLHF
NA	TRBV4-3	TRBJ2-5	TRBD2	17	TGCGCCAGCAGCCAGCGAACTAGCGGGGGGGCTGGGGAGACCCAGTACTTC	CASSQRTSGGAGETQYF
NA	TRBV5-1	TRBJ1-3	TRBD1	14	TGCGCCAGCCAGGAGGGGGCGTCAGGAAACACCATATATTTT	CASQEGASGNTIYF
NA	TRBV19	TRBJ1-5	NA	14	TGTGCCACTGGATGGGGGACACCAAATCAGCCCCAGCATTTT	CATGWGTPNQPQHF
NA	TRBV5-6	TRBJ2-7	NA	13	TGTGCCAGCAGCTTCCTTAGCGACTACGAGCAGTACTTC	CASSFLSDYEQYF
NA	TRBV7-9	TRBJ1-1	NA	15	TGTGCCAGCAGCTTAGAGGGTGGGGGGGGTTTTGAAGCTTTCTTT	CASSLEGGGGFEAFF
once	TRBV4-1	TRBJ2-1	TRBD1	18	TGCGCCAGCAGCCAAGAGCCCGTTAGGAAGGGGGCATACAATGAGCAGTTCTTC	CASSQEPVRKGAYNEQFF
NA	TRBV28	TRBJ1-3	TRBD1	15	TGTGCCAGCAGTTTACAGAGGACAGGGGTAAACACCATATATTTT	CASSLQRTGVNTIYF
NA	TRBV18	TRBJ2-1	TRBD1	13	TGTGCCAGCTCAACGACAGGGTACAATGAGCAGTTCTTC	CASSTTGYNEQFF
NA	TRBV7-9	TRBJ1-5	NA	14	TGTGCCAGCAGCCGTGCTCCGGGTGACCAGCCCCAGCATTTT	CASSRAPGDQPQHF
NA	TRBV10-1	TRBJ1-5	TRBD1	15	TGCGCCAGCAGTGACGGGACAGGGTACAATCAGCCCCAGAATTTT	CASSDGTGYNQPQNF
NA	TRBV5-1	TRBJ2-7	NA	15	TGCGCCAGCAGCTTGGTGGCGGGGAGCTCCTACGAGCAGTACTTC	CASSLVAGSSYEQYF
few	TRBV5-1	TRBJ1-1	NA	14	TGCGCCAGCAGCCCCGCGGGGGGGTACACTGAAGCTTTCTTT	CASSPAGGYTEAFF
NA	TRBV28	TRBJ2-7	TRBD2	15	TGTGCCAGCAGGGAGGAGCGGGAGGGCCTCTACGAGCAGTACTTC	CASREEREGLYEQYF
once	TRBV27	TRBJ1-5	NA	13	TGTGCCAGCAGTCAAATACTCAATCAGCCCCAGCATTTT	CASSQILNQPQHF